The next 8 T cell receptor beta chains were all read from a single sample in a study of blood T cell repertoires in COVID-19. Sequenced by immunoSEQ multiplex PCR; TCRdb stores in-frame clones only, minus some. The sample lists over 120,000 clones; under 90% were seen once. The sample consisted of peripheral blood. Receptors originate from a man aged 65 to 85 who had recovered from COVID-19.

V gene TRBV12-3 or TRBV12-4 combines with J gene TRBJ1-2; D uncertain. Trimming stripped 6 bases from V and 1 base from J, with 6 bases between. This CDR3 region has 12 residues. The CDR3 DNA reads TGTGCCAGCAGCCAAATTAACTATGGCTACACCTTC. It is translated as CASSQINYGYTF.

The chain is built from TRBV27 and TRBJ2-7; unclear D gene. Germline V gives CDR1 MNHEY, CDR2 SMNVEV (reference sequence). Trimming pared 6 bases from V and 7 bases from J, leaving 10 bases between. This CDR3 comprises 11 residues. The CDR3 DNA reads TGTGCCAGCAGGGGCCCGGTAGAGCAGTACTTC. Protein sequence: CASRGPVEQYF.

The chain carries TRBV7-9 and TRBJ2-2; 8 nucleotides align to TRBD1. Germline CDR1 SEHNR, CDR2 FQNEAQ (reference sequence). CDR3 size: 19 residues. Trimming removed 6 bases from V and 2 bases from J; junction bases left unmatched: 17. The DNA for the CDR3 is TGTGCCAGCAGACATTCTGGGGACAGGAGACTTCGAAACACCGGGGAGCTGTTTTTT. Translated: CASRHSGDRRLRNTGELFF. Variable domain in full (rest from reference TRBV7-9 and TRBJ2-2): DTGVSQNPRHKITKRGQNVTFRCDPISEHNRLYWYRQTLGQGPEFLTYFQNEAQLEKSRLLSDRFSAERPKGSFSTLEIQRTEQGDSAMYLCASRHSGDRRLRNTGELFFGEGSRLTVL.

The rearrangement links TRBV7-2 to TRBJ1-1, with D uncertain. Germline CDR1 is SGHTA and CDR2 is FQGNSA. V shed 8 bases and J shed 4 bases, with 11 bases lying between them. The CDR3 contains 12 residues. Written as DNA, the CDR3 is TGTGCCAGCGGAGTCCCGTTCACTGAAGCTTTCTTT. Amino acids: CASGVPFTEAFF.

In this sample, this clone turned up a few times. The CDR3 DNA is TGTGCCAGCTCTCGGACTAGCGGGACCTACGAGCAGTACTTC. This codes for CASSRTSGTYEQYF. This chain connects TRBV18 to TRBJ2-7, with 12 bases aligning to TRBD2. Per the germline V gene, CDR1 is KGHSH and CDR2 is LQKENI. The CDR3 is 14 amino acids. V was pared by 6 bases and J by 2 bases, with 2 bases of the junction left unmatched.

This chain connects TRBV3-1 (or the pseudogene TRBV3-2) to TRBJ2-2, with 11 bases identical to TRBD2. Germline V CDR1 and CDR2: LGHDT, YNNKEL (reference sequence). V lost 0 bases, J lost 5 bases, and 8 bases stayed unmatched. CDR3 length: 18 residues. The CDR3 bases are TGTGCCAGCAGCCAAGATTCAAGACTAGCGGGAATAACCGGGGAGCTGTTTTTT. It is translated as CASSQDSRLAGITGELFF.

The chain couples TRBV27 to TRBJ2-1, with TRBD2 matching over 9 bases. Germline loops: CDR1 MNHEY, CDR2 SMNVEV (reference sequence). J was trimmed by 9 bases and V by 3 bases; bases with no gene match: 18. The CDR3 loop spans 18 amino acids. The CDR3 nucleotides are TGTGCCAGCAGTTTTCTTCCCGGGGGAGCGGGAGGTTTGGGTGAGCAGTTCTTC. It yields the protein CASSFLPGGAGGLGEQFF.

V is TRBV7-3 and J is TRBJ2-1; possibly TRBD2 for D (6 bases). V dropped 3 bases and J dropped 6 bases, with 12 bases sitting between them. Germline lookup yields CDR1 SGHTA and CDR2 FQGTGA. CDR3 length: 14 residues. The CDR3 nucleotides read TGTGCCAGCAGCTTGTGGTCGGGAGCCAATGAGCAGTTCTTC. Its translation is CASSLWSGANEQFF.